This is a list of T cell receptor beta chains from one sample in a study of blood T cells in healthy people across ages. Each CDR3 protein is one row after TCRdb ran MiXCR on the 5' RACE reads. The sample gives more than 600,000 distinct CDR3 sequences, approximately 25% of which show up once; around 9.2% is in the top ten. The same specimen was also included in a second study, on T cells of mothers and their children.

The sequenced sample was blood. Receptors originate from a boy younger than 18 in good health. The CDR3 runs from the conserved cysteine through the conserved F or W. The D gene is left open where the match is weak. Clone size, where shown, is once, few, many, or a class for clones that have expanded.

clone_size: once
v_call: TRBV7-2
j_call: TRBJ2-7
d_call: .
cdr3_nt: TGTGCCAGCAGCCCATCGATGGCCGATCGCGAGCAGTACTTC
cdr3_aa: CASSPSMADREQYF

clone_size: .
v_call: TRBV14
j_call: TRBJ2-7
d_call: .
cdr3_nt: TGTGCCAGCAGACTACAGGTGTACGAGCAGTACTTC
cdr3_aa: CASRLQVYEQYF

clone_size: .
v_call: TRBV29-1
j_call: TRBJ1-1
d_call: .
cdr3_nt: TGCAGCGTTCCAAGGGGGAACACTGAAGCTTTCTTT
cdr3_aa: CSVPRGNTEAFF

clone_size: .
v_call: TRBV7-8
j_call: TRBJ2-3
d_call: TRBD1
cdr3_nt: TGTGCCAGCAGCTCCCGACAGGGCTTGGCAGATACGCAGTATTTT
cdr3_aa: CASSSRQGLADTQYF

clone_size: .
v_call: TRBV29-1
j_call: TRBJ2-5
d_call: .
cdr3_nt: TGCAGCGTTAAACTAGCTGTCCAAGAGACCCAGTACTTC
cdr3_aa: CSVKLAVQETQYF

clone_size: few
v_call: TRBV7-8
j_call: TRBJ2-4
d_call: .
cdr3_nt: TGTGCCAGCAGCTCCCGGGCAGGGGAGAGCATTCAGTACTTC
cdr3_aa: CASSSRAGESIQYF

clone_size: .
v_call: TRBV15
j_call: TRBJ1-4
d_call: .
cdr3_nt: TGTGCCACCAGCAGAGGAGGAAACGATGAAAAACTGTTTTTT
cdr3_aa: CATSRGGNDEKLFF

clone_size: few
v_call: TRBV4-3
j_call: TRBJ1-4
d_call: .
cdr3_nt: TGCGCCAGCAGCCAAGGCCGGGGTTACGGGGATGAAAAACTGTTTTTT
cdr3_aa: CASSQGRGYGDEKLFF

clone_size: few
v_call: TRBV6-5
j_call: TRBJ2-1
d_call: TRBD2
cdr3_nt: TGTGCCAGCAGTCCCTTCGGCGGGGGGCAGTTCTTC
cdr3_aa: CASSPFGGGQFF

clone_size: few
v_call: TRBV14
j_call: TRBJ2-7
d_call: TRBD2
cdr3_nt: TGTGCCAGCAGCCAAGGGAGCGGGGCATTCTACGAGCAGTACTTC
cdr3_aa: CASSQGSGAFYEQYF

clone_size: few
v_call: TRBV7-6
j_call: TRBJ1-4
d_call: .
cdr3_nt: TGTGCCAGCAGTCCACAAGCGGTCACTAATGAAAAACTGTTTTTT
cdr3_aa: CASSPQAVTNEKLFF

clone_size: .
v_call: TRBV10-1
j_call: TRBJ2-7
d_call: TRBD2
cdr3_nt: TGCGCCAGCAGTGAGTCCCAGCGGGAACCCTACGAGCAGTACTTC
cdr3_aa: CASSESQREPYEQYF

clone_size: .
v_call: TRBV27
j_call: TRBJ1-6
d_call: .
cdr3_nt: TGTGCCAGCAGCCGGGCGGGGGACTCCTATAATTCACCCCTCCACTTT
cdr3_aa: CASSRAGDSYNSPLHF

clone_size: many
v_call: TRBV25-1
j_call: TRBJ2-5
d_call: .
cdr3_nt: TGTGCCAGCAGTGAGCCAGGAGAGAGCAACTTACGGGAGACCCAGTACTTC
cdr3_aa: CASSEPGESNLRETQYF

clone_size: .
v_call: TRBV7-2
j_call: TRBJ2-2
d_call: .
cdr3_nt: TGTGCCAGCAGCTTAGTTCCGGGGGCGGAAACCGGGGAGCTGTTTTTT
cdr3_aa: CASSLVPGAETGELFF

clone_size: .
v_call: TRBV12-3/TRBV12-4
j_call: TRBJ2-3
d_call: .
cdr3_nt: TGTGCCAGCAGTTATCGGGGGACAGGCACAGATACGCAGTATTTT
cdr3_aa: CASSYRGTGTDTQYF

clone_size: few
v_call: TRBV24-1
j_call: TRBJ2-7
d_call: .
cdr3_nt: TGTGCCACCAGTGATGATCTGCTCTCCGAGCAGTACTTC
cdr3_aa: CATSDDLLSEQYF

clone_size: .
v_call: TRBV7-2
j_call: TRBJ2-1
d_call: .
cdr3_nt: TGTGCCAGCAGCTTGGGTCCCGGGACTGCCGGATACAATGAGCAGTTCTTC
cdr3_aa: CASSLGPGTAGYNEQFF

clone_size: few
v_call: TRBV27
j_call: TRBJ2-5
d_call: .
cdr3_nt: TGTGCCAGCAGTTTCAAATCTCCTCTCGCGTACCAAGAGACCCAGTACTTC
cdr3_aa: CASSFKSPLAYQETQYF

clone_size: many
v_call: TRBV5-1
j_call: TRBJ2-7
d_call: .
cdr3_nt: TGCGCCAGCAGCTTGGGACTAGTCGACGAGCAGTACTTC
cdr3_aa: CASSLGLVDEQYF

clone_size: .
v_call: TRBV27
j_call: TRBJ1-2
d_call: .
cdr3_nt: TGTGCCAGCAGTCTTCTGGGAGGGCCCTATGGCTACACCTTC
cdr3_aa: CASSLLGGPYGYTF

clone_size: few
v_call: TRBV5-1
j_call: TRBJ1-1
d_call: .
cdr3_nt: TGCGCCAGCAGCTCGGACAGCCTTGAAGCTTTCTTT
cdr3_aa: CASSSDSLEAFF

clone_size: few
v_call: TRBV12-3/TRBV12-4
j_call: TRBJ2-6
d_call: TRBD1
cdr3_nt: TGTGCCAGCAGTTTGGGGACAGTCTCTGGGGCCAACGTCCTGACTTTC
cdr3_aa: CASSLGTVSGANVLTF

clone_size: .
v_call: TRBV28
j_call: TRBJ2-5
d_call: TRBD2
cdr3_nt: TGTGCCAGCGGATATTCGAGGCGCGGGAGGGGGGAGACCCAGTACTTC
cdr3_aa: CASGYSRRGRGETQYF

clone_size: few
v_call: TRBV20-1
j_call: TRBJ1-1
d_call: .
cdr3_nt: TGCAGTGCTAGAGACCCCCTCGGGTGGGGCACTGAAGCTTTCTTT
cdr3_aa: CSARDPLGWGTEAFF

clone_size: few
v_call: TRBV10-2
j_call: TRBJ2-1
d_call: .
cdr3_nt: TGCGCCAGCAGTGAGTCGTGGCTAGCCAATGAGCAGTTCTTC
cdr3_aa: CASSESWLANEQFF

clone_size: .
v_call: TRBV11-1
j_call: TRBJ1-1
d_call: .
cdr3_nt: TGTGCCAGCAGCTCTCGCGGAGCGAACACTGAAGCTTTCTTT
cdr3_aa: CASSSRGANTEAFF

clone_size: few
v_call: TRBV11-2
j_call: TRBJ2-6
d_call: .
cdr3_nt: TGTGCCAGCAGCCACATTCCGGGACTCTCCTCTGGGGCCAACGTCCTGACTTTC
cdr3_aa: CASSHIPGLSSGANVLTF

clone_size: .
v_call: TRBV12-3/TRBV12-4
j_call: TRBJ2-3
d_call: .
cdr3_nt: TGTGCCAGCAGCGATCCTGAGGTTAGCACAGATACGCAGTATTTT
cdr3_aa: CASSDPEVSTDTQYF